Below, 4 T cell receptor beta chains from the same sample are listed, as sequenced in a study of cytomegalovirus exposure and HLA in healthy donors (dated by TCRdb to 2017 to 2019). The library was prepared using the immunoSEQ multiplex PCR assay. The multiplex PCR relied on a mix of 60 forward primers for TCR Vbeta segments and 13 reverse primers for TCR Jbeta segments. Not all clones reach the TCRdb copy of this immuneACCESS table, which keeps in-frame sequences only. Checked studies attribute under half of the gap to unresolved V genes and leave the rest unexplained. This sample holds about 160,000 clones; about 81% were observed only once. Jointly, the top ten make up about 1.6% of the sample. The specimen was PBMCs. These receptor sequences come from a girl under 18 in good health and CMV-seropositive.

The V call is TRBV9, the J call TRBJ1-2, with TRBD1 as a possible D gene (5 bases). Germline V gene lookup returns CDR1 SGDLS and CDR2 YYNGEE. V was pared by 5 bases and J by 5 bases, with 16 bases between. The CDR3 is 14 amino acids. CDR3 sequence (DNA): TGTGCCAGCAGTCAGCCCGGGGGGGGTTATGGCTACACCTTC. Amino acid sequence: CASSQPGGGYGYTF.

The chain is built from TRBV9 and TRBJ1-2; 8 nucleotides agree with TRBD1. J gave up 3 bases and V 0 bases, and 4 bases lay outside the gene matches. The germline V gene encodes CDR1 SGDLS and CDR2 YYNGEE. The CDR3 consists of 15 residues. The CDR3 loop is CASSVVRGLDYGYTF. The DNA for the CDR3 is TGTGCCAGCAGCGTAGTCAGGGGGCTTGACTATGGCTACACCTTC.

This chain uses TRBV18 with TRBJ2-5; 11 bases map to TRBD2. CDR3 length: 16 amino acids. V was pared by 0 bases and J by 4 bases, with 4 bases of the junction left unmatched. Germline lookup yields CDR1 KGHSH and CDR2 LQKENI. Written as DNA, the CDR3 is TGTGCCAGCTCACCACCTAGCGGGGGGGTCCGAGAGACCCAGTACTTC. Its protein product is CASSPPSGGVRETQYF.

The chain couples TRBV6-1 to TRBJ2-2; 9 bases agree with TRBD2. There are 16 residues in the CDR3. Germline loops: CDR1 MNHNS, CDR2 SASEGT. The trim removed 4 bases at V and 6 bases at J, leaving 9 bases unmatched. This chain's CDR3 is CASSVLAGALAGELFF. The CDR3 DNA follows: TGTGCCAGCAGTGTTTTAGCGGGAGCTTTGGCCGGGGAGCTGTTTTTT.